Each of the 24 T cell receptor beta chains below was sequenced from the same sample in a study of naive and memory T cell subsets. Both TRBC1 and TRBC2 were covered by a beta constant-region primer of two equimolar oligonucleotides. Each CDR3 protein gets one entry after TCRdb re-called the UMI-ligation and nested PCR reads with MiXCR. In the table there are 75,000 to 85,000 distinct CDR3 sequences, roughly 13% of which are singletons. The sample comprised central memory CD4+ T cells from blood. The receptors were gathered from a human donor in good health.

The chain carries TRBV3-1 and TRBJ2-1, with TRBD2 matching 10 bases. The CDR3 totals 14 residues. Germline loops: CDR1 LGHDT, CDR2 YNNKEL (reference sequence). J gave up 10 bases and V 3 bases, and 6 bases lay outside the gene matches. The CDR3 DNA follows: TGTGCCAGCAGCCACGGGACTAGCGACCTGGAGCAGTTCTTC. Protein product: CASSHGTSDLEQFF.

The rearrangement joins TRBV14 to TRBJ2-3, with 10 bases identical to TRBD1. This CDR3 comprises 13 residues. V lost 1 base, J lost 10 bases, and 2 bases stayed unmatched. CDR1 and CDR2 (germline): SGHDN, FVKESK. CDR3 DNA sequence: TGTGCCAGCAGCCAAGCGGGGACAGGGGCGCAGTATTTT. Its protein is CASSQAGTGAQYF. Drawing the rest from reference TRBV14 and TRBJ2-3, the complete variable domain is EAGVTQFPSHSVIEKGQTVTLRCDPISGHDNLYWYRRVMGKEIKFLLHFVKESKQDESGMPNNRFLAERTGGTYSTLKVQPAELEDSGVYFCASSQAGTGAQYFGPGTRLTVL.

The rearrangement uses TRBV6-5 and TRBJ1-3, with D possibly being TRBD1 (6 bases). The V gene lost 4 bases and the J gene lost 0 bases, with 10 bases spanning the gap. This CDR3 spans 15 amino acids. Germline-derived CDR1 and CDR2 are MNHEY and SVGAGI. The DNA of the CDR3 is TGTGCCAGCAGTTTTACAGGGCCCTCTGGAAACACCATATATTTT. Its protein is CASSFTGPSGNTIYF.

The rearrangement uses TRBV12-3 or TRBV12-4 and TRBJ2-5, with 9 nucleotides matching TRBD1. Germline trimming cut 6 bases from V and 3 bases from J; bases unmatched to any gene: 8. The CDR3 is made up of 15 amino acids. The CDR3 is CASSPGQGKKETQYF. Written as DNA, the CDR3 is TGTGCCAGCAGCCCTGGACAGGGGAAAAAAGAGACCCAGTACTTC.

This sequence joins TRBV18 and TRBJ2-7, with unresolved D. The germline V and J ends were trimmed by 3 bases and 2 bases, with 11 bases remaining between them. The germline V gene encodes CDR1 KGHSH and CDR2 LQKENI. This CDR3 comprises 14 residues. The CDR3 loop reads CASSPWAATYEQYF. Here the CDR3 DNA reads TGTGCCAGCTCACCCTGGGCGGCAACCTACGAGCAGTACTTC.

The CDR3 spells CASSETVLKTDTQYF. The CDR3 DNA sequence: TGTGCCAGCAGTGAAACCGTGCTGAAAACAGATACGCAGTATTTT. The V gene is TRBV2, the J gene TRBJ2-3; no clear D gene. Per germline, CDR1 SNHLY and CDR2 FYNNEI. V lost 2 bases and J 3 bases, leaving 12 bases between the germline ends. The CDR3 is made up of 15 amino acids.

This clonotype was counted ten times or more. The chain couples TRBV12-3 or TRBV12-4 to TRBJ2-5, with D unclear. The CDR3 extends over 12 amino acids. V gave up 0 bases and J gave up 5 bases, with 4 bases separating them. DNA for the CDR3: TGTGCCAGCAGTTTAGCGAAGGAGACCCAGTACTTC. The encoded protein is CASSLAKETQYF.

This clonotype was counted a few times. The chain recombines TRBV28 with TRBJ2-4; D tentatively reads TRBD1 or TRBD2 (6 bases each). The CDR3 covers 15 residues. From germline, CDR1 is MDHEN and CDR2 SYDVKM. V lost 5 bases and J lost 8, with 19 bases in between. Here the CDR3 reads CASSPTSQGTYIQYF. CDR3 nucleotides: TGTGCCAGCAGTCCTACTAGCCAGGGGACGTACATTCAGTACTTC. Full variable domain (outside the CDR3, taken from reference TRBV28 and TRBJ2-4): DVKVTQSSRYLVKRTGEKVFLECVQDMDHENMFWYRQDPGLGLRLIYFSYDVKMKEKGDIPEGYSVSREKKERFSLILESASTNQTSMYLCASSPTSQGTYIQYFGAGTRLSVL.

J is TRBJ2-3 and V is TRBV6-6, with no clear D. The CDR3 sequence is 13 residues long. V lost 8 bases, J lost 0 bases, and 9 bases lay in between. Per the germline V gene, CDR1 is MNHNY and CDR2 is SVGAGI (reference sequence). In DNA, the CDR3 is TGTGCCAGCCTTGGACGTAGCACAGATACGCAGTATTTT. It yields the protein CASLGRSTDTQYF.

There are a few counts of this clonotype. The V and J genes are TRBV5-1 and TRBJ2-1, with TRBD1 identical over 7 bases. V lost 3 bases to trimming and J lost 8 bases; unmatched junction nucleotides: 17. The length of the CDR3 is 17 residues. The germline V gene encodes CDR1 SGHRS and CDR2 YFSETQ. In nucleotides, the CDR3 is TGCGCCAGCAGCTCTAAACCGACAGGGTGTGATACGTATGAGCAGTTCTTC. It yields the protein CASSSKPTGCDTYEQFF.

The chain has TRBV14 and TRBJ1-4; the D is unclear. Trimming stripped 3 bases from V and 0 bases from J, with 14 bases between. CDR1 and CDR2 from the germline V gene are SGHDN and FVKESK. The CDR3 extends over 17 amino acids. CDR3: CASSHRTAIATNEKLFF. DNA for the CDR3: TGTGCCAGCAGCCACCGGACCGCGATCGCAACTAATGAAAAACTGTTTTTT.

CDR3 nucleotide sequence: TGTGCCAGCAGTTATCCCCGCAAAGATATGAACACTGAAGCTTTCTTT. Amino acid sequence: CASSYPRKDMNTEAFF. The chain employs TRBV6-2 or TRBV6-3 and TRBJ1-1, with D unresolved. The CDR3 totals 16 residues. Germline CDR1 reads MNHEY; CDR2 reads SVGEGT. V shed 3 bases and J shed 0 bases, with 14 bases lying between them.

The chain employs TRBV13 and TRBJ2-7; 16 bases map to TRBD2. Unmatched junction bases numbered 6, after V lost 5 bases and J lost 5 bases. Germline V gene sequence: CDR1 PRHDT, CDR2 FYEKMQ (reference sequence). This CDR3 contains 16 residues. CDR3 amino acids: CASSGGTSGRAHEQYF. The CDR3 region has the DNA TGTGCCAGCAGCGGTGGGACTAGCGGGAGGGCCCACGAGCAGTACTTC.

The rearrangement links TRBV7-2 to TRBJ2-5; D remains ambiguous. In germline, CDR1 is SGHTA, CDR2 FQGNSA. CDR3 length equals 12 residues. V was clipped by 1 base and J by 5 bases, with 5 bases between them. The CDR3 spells CASSLEAETQYF. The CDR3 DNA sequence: TGTGCCAGCAGCTTAGAGGCGGAGACCCAGTACTTC.

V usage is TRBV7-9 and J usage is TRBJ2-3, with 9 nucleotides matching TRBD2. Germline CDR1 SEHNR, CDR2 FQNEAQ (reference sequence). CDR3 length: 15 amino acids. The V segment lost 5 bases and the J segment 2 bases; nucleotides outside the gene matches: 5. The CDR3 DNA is TGTGCCAGCAGCATATTAGCGGGAGCCACAGATACGCAGTATTTT. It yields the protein CASSILAGATDTQYF.

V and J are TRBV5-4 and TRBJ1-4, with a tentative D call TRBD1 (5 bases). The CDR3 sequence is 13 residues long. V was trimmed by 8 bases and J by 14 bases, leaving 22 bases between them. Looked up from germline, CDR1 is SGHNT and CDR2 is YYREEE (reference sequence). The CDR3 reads CASSPSGKGELFF. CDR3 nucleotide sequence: TGTGCCAGTTCCCCCTCAGGGAAAGGCGAGCTGTTTTTT.

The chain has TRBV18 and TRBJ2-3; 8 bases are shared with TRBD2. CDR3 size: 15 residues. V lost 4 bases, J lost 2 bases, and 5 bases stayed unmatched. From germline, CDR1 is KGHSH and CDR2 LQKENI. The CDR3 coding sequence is TGTGCCAGCTCACTAGCGGGGCACCCCACAGATACGCAGTATTTT. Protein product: CASSLAGHPTDTQYF.

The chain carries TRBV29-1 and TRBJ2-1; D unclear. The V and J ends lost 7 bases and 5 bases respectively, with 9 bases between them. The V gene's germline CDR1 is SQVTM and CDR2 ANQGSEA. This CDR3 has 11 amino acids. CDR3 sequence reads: CSARSHNEQFF. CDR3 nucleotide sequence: TGCAGCGCTAGATCCCACAATGAGCAGTTCTTC.

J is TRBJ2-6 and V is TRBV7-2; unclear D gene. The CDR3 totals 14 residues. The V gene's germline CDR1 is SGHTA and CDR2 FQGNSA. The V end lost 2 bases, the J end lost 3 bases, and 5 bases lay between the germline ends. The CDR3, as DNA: TGTGCCAGCAGCTTATCTCGTGGGGCCAACGTCCTGACTTTC. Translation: CASSLSRGANVLTF.

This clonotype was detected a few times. The CDR3 DNA reads as TGTGCCAGCAGAAAGGGACGTTTCCTCTCTGGGGCCAACGTCCTGACTTTC. This sequence encodes CASRKGRFLSGANVLTF. V usage is TRBV2 and J usage is TRBJ2-6; either TRBD1 or TRBD2 may fit D (5 bases each). Trimming stripped 6 bases from V and 0 bases from J, with 15 bases between. Looked up from germline, CDR1 is SNHLY and CDR2 is FYNNEI. CDR3 length: 17 amino acids.

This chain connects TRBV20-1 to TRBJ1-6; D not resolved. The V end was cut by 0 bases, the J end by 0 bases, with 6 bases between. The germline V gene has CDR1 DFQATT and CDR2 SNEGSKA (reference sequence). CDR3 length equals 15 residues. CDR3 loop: CSARDHRSYNSPLHF. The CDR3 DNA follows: TGCAGTGCTAGAGATCACCGCTCCTATAATTCACCCCTCCACTTT.

The CDR3 loop reads CASSIHPGLAGSGELFF. CDR3 in DNA: TGTGCCAGCAGCATCCACCCGGGACTAGCGGGGTCCGGGGAGCTGTTTTTT. V and J are TRBV13 and TRBJ2-2; 13 bases align to TRBD2. The length of the CDR3 is 17 residues. CDR1 is PRHDT and CDR2 is FYEKMQ in the germline V gene (reference sequence). V trimming: 5 bases; J trimming: 6 bases; junction bases outside the gene matches: 9.

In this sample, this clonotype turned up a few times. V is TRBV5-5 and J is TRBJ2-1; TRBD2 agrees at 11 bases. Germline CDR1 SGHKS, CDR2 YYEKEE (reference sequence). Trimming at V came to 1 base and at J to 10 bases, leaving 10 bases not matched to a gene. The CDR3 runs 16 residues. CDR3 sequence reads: CASSLSTSGSRGEQFF. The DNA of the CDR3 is TGTGCCAGCAGCTTGTCAACTAGCGGGAGTCGGGGCGAGCAGTTCTTC.

The CDR3 spells CASSQVSTGTGAETQYF. The CDR3 DNA is TGTGCCAGCAGCCAAGTCTCGACCGGGACAGGGGCAGAGACCCAGTACTTC. The chain recombines TRBV4-2 with TRBJ2-5; 10 bases are a match to TRBD1. Germline V gene data show CDR1 as LGHNA and CDR2 as YNFKEQ. J was trimmed by 4 bases and V by 1 base; bases with no gene match: 9. The CDR3 consists of 17 residues.